This is a list of T cell receptor beta chains from one sample in a study of breast tumors, draining lymph nodes, adjacent tissues. Each CDR3 protein gets one entry after TCRdb re-called the multiplex PCR reads with MiXCR. The data hold over 150,000 distinct CDR3 sequences, with roughly 31% observed a single time. Source material: axillary lymph node tissue. These receptors all stem from a female donor with breast cancer. Some clones in this sample may be carry-over from other donors' samples. Both conserved end residues are part of each CDR3.

cdr3_aa: CASSPGTGVYEQYF
j_call: TRBJ2-7
v_call: TRBV7-7

cdr3_aa: CASSLNGLYSTDTQYF
j_call: TRBJ2-3
v_call: TRBV7-3

cdr3_aa: CASSSQGSSYNSPLHF
j_call: TRBJ1-6
v_call: TRBV4-1

cdr3_aa: CASSPPGSGSSYNEQFF
j_call: TRBJ2-1
v_call: TRBV11-2

cdr3_aa: CASTPIPSGTGERDIQYF
j_call: TRBJ2-4
v_call: TRBV2

cdr3_aa: CATTRTSGRYRSYEQYF
j_call: TRBJ2-7
v_call: TRBV6-7

cdr3_aa: CASSYRRNYNSPLHF
j_call: TRBJ1-6
v_call: TRBV6-5

cdr3_aa: CASSLGTSGYNEQFF
j_call: TRBJ2-1
v_call: TRBV7-2

cdr3_aa: CASSLRGRGGNQPQHF
j_call: TRBJ1-5
v_call: TRBV19

cdr3_aa: CAWSPGLQAGELFF
j_call: TRBJ2-2
v_call: TRBV30

cdr3_aa: CASTSGTAYEQYF
j_call: TRBJ2-7
v_call: TRBV19

cdr3_aa: CASSERGSGANVLPF
j_call: TRBJ2-6
v_call: TRBV7-2

cdr3_aa: CASSQDGGQGPSGYTF
j_call: TRBJ1-2
v_call: TRBV3-1

cdr3_aa: CASSLGDIGYEQYF
j_call: TRBJ2-7
v_call: TRBV5-1

cdr3_aa: CASTHTSDSYEQYF
j_call: TRBJ2-7
v_call: TRBV5-6

cdr3_aa: CSARDHSGGNVLTF
j_call: TRBJ2-6
v_call: TRBV20-1

cdr3_aa: CASSQTNEKLFF
j_call: TRBJ1-4
v_call: TRBV6-5

cdr3_aa: CASSLGPGTDEQYF
j_call: TRBJ2-7
v_call: TRBV6-6

cdr3_aa: CASSQRRGSNTQYF
j_call: TRBJ2-3
v_call: TRBV11-2

cdr3_aa: CASSPLTGEQYF
j_call: TRBJ2-7
v_call: TRBV12-3/TRBV12-4

cdr3_aa: CASSPDYRENKYF
j_call: TRBJ2-7
v_call: TRBV3-1

cdr3_aa: CASSLGQGPISGGYTF
j_call: TRBJ1-2
v_call: TRBV5-1

cdr3_aa: CASSFTSGGNNEQFF
j_call: TRBJ2-1
v_call: TRBV5-6

cdr3_aa: CASSLGGSYSNQPQHF
j_call: TRBJ1-5
v_call: TRBV7-6

cdr3_aa: CSPGGPRNQPQHF
j_call: TRBJ1-5
v_call: TRBV20-1

cdr3_aa: CAISGDRSSYEQYF
j_call: TRBJ2-7
v_call: TRBV10-3

cdr3_aa: CSAHRIQSNQPQHF
j_call: TRBJ1-5
v_call: TRBV20-1

cdr3_aa: CASSDRNYEQYF
j_call: TRBJ2-7
v_call: TRBV6-1

cdr3_aa: CAWISSSYEQYF
j_call: TRBJ2-7
v_call: TRBV30

cdr3_aa: CASSHGDRASEKLFF
j_call: TRBJ1-4
v_call: TRBV6-5

cdr3_aa: CASSGRQRNTEAFF
j_call: TRBJ1-1
v_call: TRBV5-4

cdr3_aa: CSARTRSPGANVLTF
j_call: TRBJ2-6
v_call: TRBV20-1

cdr3_aa: CASSATGATSSPLHF
j_call: TRBJ1-6
v_call: TRBV2

cdr3_aa: CASRGGGTEAFF
j_call: TRBJ1-1
v_call: TRBV5-4

cdr3_aa: CASSLGSRNEKLFF
j_call: TRBJ1-4
v_call: TRBV6-1

cdr3_aa: CATSSSGNSYNEQFF
j_call: TRBJ2-1
v_call: TRBV15

cdr3_aa: CAQSAGADTQYF
j_call: TRBJ2-3
v_call: TRBV30

cdr3_aa: CASSTSVRGGTDTQYF
j_call: TRBJ2-3
v_call: TRBV12-3/TRBV12-4

cdr3_aa: CASSIRGPPNTEAFF
j_call: TRBJ1-1
v_call: TRBV30

cdr3_aa: CASSQVLAESYEQYF
j_call: TRBJ2-7
v_call: TRBV4-1

cdr3_aa: CASSSSGQRGDTQYF
j_call: TRBJ2-3
v_call: TRBV5-8

cdr3_aa: CASSLRTSGSLNEQFF
j_call: TRBJ2-1
v_call: TRBV12-3/TRBV12-4

cdr3_aa: CASSWGGGVGTEAFF
j_call: TRBJ1-1
v_call: TRBV13

cdr3_aa: CASSSRPGVQQTEAFF
j_call: TRBJ1-1
v_call: TRBV7-8

cdr3_aa: CATSDSSGSSYEQYF
j_call: TRBJ2-7
v_call: TRBV24-1

cdr3_aa: CASSVSGMYTEAFF
j_call: TRBJ1-1
v_call: TRBV25-1

cdr3_aa: CAISEITSGGFQETQYF
j_call: TRBJ2-5
v_call: TRBV10-3

cdr3_aa: CASSLRRAGGHIRLDTQYF
j_call: TRBJ2-3
v_call: TRBV5-7

cdr3_aa: CASRKQGPAYEQYF
j_call: TRBJ2-7
v_call: TRBV13

cdr3_aa: CASSERGGNNEKLFF
j_call: TRBJ1-4
v_call: TRBV2

cdr3_aa: CASSLEYRSRNEKLFF
j_call: TRBJ1-4
v_call: TRBV7-8

cdr3_aa: CASSRADRANTGELFF
j_call: TRBJ2-2
v_call: TRBV11-2

cdr3_aa: CASSQTSGGADTQYF
j_call: TRBJ2-3
v_call: TRBV2

cdr3_aa: CASSEEGQGVDTQYF
j_call: TRBJ2-3
v_call: TRBV2

cdr3_aa: CASSRPGLAGGTDTQYF
j_call: TRBJ2-3
v_call: TRBV6-5

cdr3_aa: CSVSTVMNTEAFF
j_call: TRBJ1-1
v_call: TRBV29-1